The clone carrying this T cell receptor (beta chain) was seen a handful of times. This sample was taken from a study of blood T cell repertoires in COVID-19. Looking at the study overall: Samples came from the United States, Italy and Spain, spanning acute and convalescent COVID-19.

Authors' analysis steps: Amplified reference gene primers provided the basis for estimating nucleated cell counts. Using immunoSEQ multiplex PCR, the repertoire was profiled, and TCRdb retains in-frame clones only, with some absent. V, J and clone size are those of that table, while D and trimming were read from the DNA. The sample consists of 200,000 to 300,000 clones, around four fifths of them appearing once. Germline V gene sequence: CDR1 WNHNN, CDR2 SYGVQD (reference sequence). The CDR3 is 18 residues long. With V trimmed by 3 bases and J by 2 bases, 10 bases remained unmatched. The gene calls are TRBV10-1 and TRBJ2-2; 9 positions match TRBD1. The sequenced sample was peripheral blood. This TCR was recovered from a woman aged 55-70 years with active or convalescent COVID-19. The CDR3 loop reads CASSERGYTGGNTGELFF. Here the CDR3 DNA reads TGCGCCAGCAGTGAACGGGGGTATACAGGGGGCAACACCGGGGAGCTGTTTTTT.